The present entry profiles one T cell receptor beta chain with its context. Its antigen remains unknown. V was pared by 3 bases and J by 1 base, with 10 bases between. This CDR3 is built from 14 residues. CDR1 SGHNT and CDR2 YYREEE come from the germline V gene (reference sequence). TCR beta CDR3 regions were amplified from RNA. When the TCR CDR3 underwent first-round RT-PCR, the HTBI primer set was used. A single record per CDR3 protein comes from TCRdb applying MiXCR to the multiplex PCR reads. The sample has a few hundred thousand distinct CDR3 sequences, 15% to 19% seen once. The data were taken from a study of T cells in Graves' hyperthyroidism and ophthalmopathy. Study-level information: Prior to any treatment, at the point of initial diagnosis, peripheral blood was collected. Notes on the study in general: The model identified upcoming ophthalmopathy a median approximately six months ahead of onset. Peripheral blood also featured most of the thyroid clonotypes expanded above 0.001.

The sample comprised blood. The V gene is TRBV5-4, the J gene TRBJ1-1; no clear D. This clonotype was obtained from a woman between 25 and 40 years old with Graves' hyperthyroidism. Here the CDR3 DNA reads TGTGCCAGCAGCTCCCCTGGGAAGAACACTGAAGCTTTCTTT. It codes for CASSSPGKNTEAFF.